This TCR beta chain was sequenced in a study of blood T cell repertoires in COVID-19. On the study more broadly: Sites across the United States, Italy and Spain contributed samples from acute and convalescent COVID-19. PBMCs, B-cell-depleted T cells, or T cells were the source of the cDNA or gDNA that made up the material.

Using immunoSEQ multiplex PCR, the repertoire was profiled, and TCRdb retains in-frame clones only, with some absent. In the table there are about 150,000 clones, around four fifths of which are singletons. Germline CDR1 SGHRS, CDR2 YFSETQ. After removal of 4 bases from V and 6 bases from J, the junction contained 12 bases not matched to a gene. There are 16 residues in the CDR3. Material: peripheral blood. The chain links TRBV5-1 to TRBJ2-1; the match to TRBD2 covers 8 bases. The TCR comes from a woman of 80 years or more with COVID-19, enrolled during active disease. The CDR3 DNA reads TGCGCCAGCAGCCCCGACCACGCGGGGGGACCCAATGAGCAGTTCTTC. This gives the protein CASSPDHAGGPNEQFF.